The rows below give T cell receptor beta chains drawn from one sample of a study of T cell responses to AZD1222 COVID-19 vaccine. Produced via immunoSEQ multiplex PCR; TCRdb's table is partial and in-frame only. In the table there are around 100,000 clones, about 85% of which are singletons. The material was peripheral blood, obtained on day 0 of AZD1222 vaccination. These receptors all come from an adult in good health. CDR3s include the opening cysteine and the closing phenylalanine or tryptophan. Size tells how often a clone was seen (once, few, many) or the class of an expanded clone, and some rows leave it out.

V,size,CDR3
TRBV13,.,CASSLDTGLNEKLFF
TRBV7-3,.,CASSSKGADTQYF
TRBV19,.,CASSMRDRRAQHF
TRBV7-9,.,CASSQTRQGKTGEQYF
TRBV18,.,CASSRPGTGDSPLHF
TRBV5-1,once,CASSLPGANEQFF
TRBV9,.,CASSVGYGANEQFF
TRBV6-5,.,CASSPGTAIDYEQYF
TRBV11-3,.,CASSLAGGNTEAFF
TRBV20-1,few,CSASPNRPYNEQFF
TRBV7-9,.,CASSSYRTGDYEQYF
TRBV6-2/TRBV6-3,once,CASSFSEMNTEAFF
TRBV9,.,CASSVSGQENSPLHF
TRBV11-2,.,CASSSRGSYNEQFF
TRBV10-3,.,CAISLGPVSGNTIYF
TRBV7-2,.,CASSSRGGYEQYF
TRBV1,.,CTSSHRDRARPYENTEAFF
TRBV2,.,CASTEDRAPGTQYF
TRBV7-9,.,CATPHPPGTGGAGANVLTF
TRBV5-4,.,CASSAGLAGGGTGELFF
TRBV28,few,CASSQRTGGYYYEQYF
TRBV7-2,.,CASSSTYYTEAFF
TRBV3-1/TRBV3-2,.,CASSLDYSGNTIYF
TRBV23-1,.,CASSPSRDRDTDTQYF
TRBV28,.,CASTKGRNQPQHF
TRBV28,few,CASSSFSRENTGELFF
TRBV11-3,.,CASSLEGTSGNNEQFF
TRBV12-3/TRBV12-4,.,CASTFRGNQPQHF
TRBV30,.,CAWSPRGLQGKLFF
TRBV13,.,CASSPTGGNTIYF
TRBV9,.,CASQIGAGAPYNEQFF
TRBV11-2,.,CASSRGGEAFF
TRBV2,.,CASNRDGETQYF
TRBV7-2,.,CASSLGVSGLQETQYF
TRBV4-2,.,CASSLPLEGVYGGELFF
TRBV27,.,CASSLPGTGGRSNQPQHF
TRBV19,.,CASRGGNGETQYF
TRBV24-1,.,CATSDRDRSKNNEQFF
TRBV6-5,.,CASSGTGSQPQHF
TRBV6-5,.,CASSYSRMAAEAFF
TRBV4-2,.,CASAPKTSGTQGDEQFF
TRBV10-3,.,CAISDMGYGYTF
TRBV6-2/TRBV6-3,once,CASSYSLAGDENTGELFF
TRBV9,once,CANGLMGWSSYNEQFF
TRBV7-2,.,CASSLSGQGNQPQHF
TRBV7-9,.,CASFLTLVTSSYNEQFF
TRBV30,.,CAWSYQGRDIGNTIYF
TRBV27,once,CASSFSGSGGGGEGYTF
TRBV28,.,CASTTAGSSVQDTQYF
TRBV7-8,.,CASSLSGGLNEQFF
TRBV5-1,.,CASSFLGDEQYF
TRBV4-2,.,CASSQEAGGPAVGQYF
TRBV12-5,.,CASGLVRRGLFEMHGYTF
TRBV15,.,CATSRAQTGGYNEQFF
TRBV29-1,once,CSITSASSYEQYF
TRBV7-9,.,CASSEVGRGVSSYNEQFF
TRBV29-1,.,CSGDRGAEAFF
TRBV9,.,CASSVGQGSEADTQYF
TRBV4-3,.,CASSQAAAGRAPEQYF